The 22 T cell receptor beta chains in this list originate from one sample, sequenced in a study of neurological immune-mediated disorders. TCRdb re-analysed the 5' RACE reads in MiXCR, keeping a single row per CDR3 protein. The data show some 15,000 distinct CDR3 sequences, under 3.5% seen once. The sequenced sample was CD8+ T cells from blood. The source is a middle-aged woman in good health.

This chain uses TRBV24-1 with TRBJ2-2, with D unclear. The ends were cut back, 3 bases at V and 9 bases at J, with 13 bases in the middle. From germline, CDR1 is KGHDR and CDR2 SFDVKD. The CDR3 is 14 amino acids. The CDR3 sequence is CATSDPRYTRELFF. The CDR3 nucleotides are TGTGCCACCAGTGATCCTCGTTATACACGGGAGCTGTTTTTT.

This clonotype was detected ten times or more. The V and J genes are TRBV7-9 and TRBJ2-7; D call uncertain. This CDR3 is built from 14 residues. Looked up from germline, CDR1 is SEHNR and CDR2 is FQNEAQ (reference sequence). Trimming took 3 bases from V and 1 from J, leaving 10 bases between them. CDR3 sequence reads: CASSFSGSSYEQYF. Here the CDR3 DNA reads TGTGCCAGCAGCTTTTCCGGTTCGTCCTACGAGCAGTACTTC. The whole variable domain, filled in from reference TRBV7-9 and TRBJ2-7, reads DTGVSQNPRHKITKRGQNVTFRCDPISEHNRLYWYRQTLGQGPEFLTYFQNEAQLEKSRLLSDRFSAERPKGSFSTLEIQRTEQGDSAMYLCASSFSGSSYEQYFGPGTRLTVT.

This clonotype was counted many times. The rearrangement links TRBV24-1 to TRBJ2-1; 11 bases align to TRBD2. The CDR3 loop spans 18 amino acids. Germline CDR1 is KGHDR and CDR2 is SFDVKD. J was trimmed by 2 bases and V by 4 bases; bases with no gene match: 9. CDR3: CATSDPGLAGPPYNEQFF. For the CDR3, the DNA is TGTGCCACCAGTGACCCCGGACTAGCGGGCCCCCCCTACAATGAGCAGTTCTTC.

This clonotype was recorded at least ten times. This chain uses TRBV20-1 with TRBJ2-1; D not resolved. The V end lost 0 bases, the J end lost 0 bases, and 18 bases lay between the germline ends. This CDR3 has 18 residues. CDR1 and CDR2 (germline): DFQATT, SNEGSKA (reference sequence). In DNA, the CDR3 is TGCAGTGCTAGAGATGATTCGTTGCACCTAGGCTCCTACAATGAGCAGTTCTTC. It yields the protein CSARDDSLHLGSYNEQFF.

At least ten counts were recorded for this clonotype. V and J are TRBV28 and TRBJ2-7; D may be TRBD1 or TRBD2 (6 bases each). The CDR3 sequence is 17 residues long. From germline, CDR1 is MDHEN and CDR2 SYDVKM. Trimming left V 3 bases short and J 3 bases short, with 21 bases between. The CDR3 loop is CASSFGLQGDQNYEQYF. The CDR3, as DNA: TGTGCCAGCAGTTTTGGACTACAGGGAGATCAGAACTACGAGCAGTACTTC.

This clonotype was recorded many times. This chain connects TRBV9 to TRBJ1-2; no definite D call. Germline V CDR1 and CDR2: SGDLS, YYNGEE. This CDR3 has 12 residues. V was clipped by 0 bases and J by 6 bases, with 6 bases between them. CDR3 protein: CASSVAVHGYTF. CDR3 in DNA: TGTGCCAGCAGCGTAGCTGTACATGGCTACACCTTC. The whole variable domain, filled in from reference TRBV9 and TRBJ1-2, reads DSGVTQTPKHLITATGQRVTLRCSPRSGDLSVYWYQQSLDQGLQFLIQYYNGEERAKGNILERFSAQQFPDLHSELNLSSLELGDSALYFCASSVAVHGYTFGSGTRLTVV.

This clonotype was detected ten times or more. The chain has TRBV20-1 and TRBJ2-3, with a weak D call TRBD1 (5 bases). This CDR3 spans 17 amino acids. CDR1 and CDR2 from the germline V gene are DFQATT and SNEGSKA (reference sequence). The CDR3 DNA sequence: TGCAGCGCCAGCTCGTATCAGGGCGCGGAGAGCACAGATACGCAGTATTTT. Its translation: CSASSYQGAESTDTQYF.

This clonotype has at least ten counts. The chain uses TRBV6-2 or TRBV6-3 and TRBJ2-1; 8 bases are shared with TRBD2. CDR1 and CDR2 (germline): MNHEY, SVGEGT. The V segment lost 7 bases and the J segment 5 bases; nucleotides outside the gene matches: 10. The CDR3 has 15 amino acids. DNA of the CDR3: TGTGCCAGCACCGACGAGCGGGAGAGTCACAATGAGCAGTTCTTC. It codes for CASTDERESHNEQFF.

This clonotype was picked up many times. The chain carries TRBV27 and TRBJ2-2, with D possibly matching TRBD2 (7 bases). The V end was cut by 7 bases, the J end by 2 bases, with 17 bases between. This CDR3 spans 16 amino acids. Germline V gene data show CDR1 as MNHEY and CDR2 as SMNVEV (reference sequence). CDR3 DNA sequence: TGTGCCAGCATGAGCTGGGGCGGGGGCAACACCGGGGAGCTGTTTTTT. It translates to CASMSWGGGNTGELFF.

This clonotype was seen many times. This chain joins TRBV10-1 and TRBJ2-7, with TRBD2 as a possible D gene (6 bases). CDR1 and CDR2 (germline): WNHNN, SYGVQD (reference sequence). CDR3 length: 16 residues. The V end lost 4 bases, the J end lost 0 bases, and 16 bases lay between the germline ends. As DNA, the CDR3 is TGCGCCAGCAGTGGACGCCGGGACTGGAGCTCCTACGAGCAGTACTTC. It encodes CASSGRRDWSSYEQYF.

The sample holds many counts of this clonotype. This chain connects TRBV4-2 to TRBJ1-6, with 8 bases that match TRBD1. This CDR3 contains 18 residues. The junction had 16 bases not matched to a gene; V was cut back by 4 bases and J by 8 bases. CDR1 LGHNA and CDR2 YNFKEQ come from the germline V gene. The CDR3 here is CASSPRRGGDRLDSPLHF. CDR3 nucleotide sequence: TGTGCCAGCAGCCCCAGAAGGGGGGGGGACAGGTTGGATTCACCCCTCCACTTT.

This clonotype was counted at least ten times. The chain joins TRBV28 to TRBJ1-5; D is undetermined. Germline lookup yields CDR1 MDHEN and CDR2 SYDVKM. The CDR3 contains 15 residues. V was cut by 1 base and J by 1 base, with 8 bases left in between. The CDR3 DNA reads TGTGCCAGCAGTTTATCCGGGATGAGCAATCAGCCCCAGCATTTT. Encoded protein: CASSLSGMSNQPQHF.

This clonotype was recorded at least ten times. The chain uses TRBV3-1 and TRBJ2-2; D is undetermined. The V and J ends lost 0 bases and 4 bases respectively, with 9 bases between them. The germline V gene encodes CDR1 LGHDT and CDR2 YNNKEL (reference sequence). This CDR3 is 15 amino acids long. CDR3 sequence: CASSQEGRATGELFF. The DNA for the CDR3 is TGTGCCAGCAGCCAAGAGGGTAGGGCCACCGGGGAGCTGTTTTTT.

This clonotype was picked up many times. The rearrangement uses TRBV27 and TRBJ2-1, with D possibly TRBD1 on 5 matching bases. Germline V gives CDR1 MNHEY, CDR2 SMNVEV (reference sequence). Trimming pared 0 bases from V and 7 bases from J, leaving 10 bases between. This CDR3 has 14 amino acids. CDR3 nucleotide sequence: TGTGCCAGCAGTTTATCGCAGGGTCGTAATGAGCAGTTCTTC. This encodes CASSLSQGRNEQFF.

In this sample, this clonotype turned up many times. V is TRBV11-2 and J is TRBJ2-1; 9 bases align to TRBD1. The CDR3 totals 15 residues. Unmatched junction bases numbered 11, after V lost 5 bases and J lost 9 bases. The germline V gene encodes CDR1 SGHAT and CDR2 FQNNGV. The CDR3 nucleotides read TGTGCCAGCAGCCCTACCGGGACAGGGTTATTTGAGCAGTTCTTC. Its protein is CASSPTGTGLFEQFF.

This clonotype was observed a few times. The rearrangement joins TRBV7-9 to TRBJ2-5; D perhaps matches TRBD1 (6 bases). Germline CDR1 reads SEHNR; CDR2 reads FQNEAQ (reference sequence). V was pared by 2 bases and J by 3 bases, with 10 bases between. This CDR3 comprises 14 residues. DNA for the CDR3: TGTGCCAGCAGCTTACCGACAGGAAAAGAGACCCAGTACTTC. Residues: CASSLPTGKETQYF.

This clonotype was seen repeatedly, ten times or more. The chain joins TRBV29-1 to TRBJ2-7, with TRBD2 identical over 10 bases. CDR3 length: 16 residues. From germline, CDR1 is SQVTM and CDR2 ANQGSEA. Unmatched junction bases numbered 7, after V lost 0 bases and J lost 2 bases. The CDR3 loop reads CSVEDQASGSPYEQYF. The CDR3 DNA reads TGCAGCGTTGAAGATCAGGCTAGCGGGAGCCCCTACGAGCAGTACTTC.

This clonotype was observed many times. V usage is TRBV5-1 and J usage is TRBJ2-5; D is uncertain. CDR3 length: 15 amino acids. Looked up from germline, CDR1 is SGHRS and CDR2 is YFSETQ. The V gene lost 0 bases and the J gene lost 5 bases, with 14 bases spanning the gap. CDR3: CASSLAVQVGETQYF. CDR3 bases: TGCGCCAGCAGCTTGGCCGTACAAGTTGGGGAGACCCAGTACTTC. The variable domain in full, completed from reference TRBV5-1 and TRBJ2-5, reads KAGVTQTPRYLIKTRGQQVTLSCSPISGHRSVSWYQQTPGQGLQFLFEYFSETQRNKGNFPGRFSGRQFSNSRSEMNVSTLELGDSALYLCASSLAVQVGETQYFGPGTRLLVL.

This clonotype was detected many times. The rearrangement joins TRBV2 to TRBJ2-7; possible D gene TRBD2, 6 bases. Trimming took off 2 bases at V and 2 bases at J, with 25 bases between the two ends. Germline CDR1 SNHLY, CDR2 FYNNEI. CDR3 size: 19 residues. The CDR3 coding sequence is TGTGCCAGCAGTGAACCCGGGGAGGCAGCGGACCGGAGGGCCTACGAGCAGTACTTC. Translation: CASSEPGEAADRRAYEQYF.

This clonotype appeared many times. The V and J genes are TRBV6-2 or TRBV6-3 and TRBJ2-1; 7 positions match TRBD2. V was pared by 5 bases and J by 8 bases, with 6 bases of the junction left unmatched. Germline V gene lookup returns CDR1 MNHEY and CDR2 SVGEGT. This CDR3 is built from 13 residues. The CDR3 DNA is TGTGCCAGCAGTCCTTCGACTAGCTATGAGCAGTTCTTC. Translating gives CASSPSTSYEQFF.

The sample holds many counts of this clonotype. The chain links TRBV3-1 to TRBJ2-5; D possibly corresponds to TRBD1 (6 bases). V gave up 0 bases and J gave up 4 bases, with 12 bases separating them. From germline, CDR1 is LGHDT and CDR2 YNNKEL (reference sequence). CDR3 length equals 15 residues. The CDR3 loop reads CASSQENGRGETQYF. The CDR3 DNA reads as TGTGCCAGCAGCCAAGAGAACGGCAGGGGAGAGACCCAGTACTTC.

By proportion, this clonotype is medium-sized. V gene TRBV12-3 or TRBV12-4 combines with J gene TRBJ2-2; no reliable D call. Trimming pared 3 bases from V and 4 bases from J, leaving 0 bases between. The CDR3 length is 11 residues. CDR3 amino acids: CASSFTGELFF. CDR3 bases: TGTGCCAGCAGTTTCACCGGGGAGCTGTTTTTT.